The present TCR beta chain was sequenced within a study of patients and donors after allogeneic stem cell transplantation. This clonotype was found many times. A single record per CDR3 protein comes from TCRdb applying MiXCR to the RT-PCR reads. The sample holds about a million distinct CDR3 sequences, more than 15% seen once. Sequenced: blood, either unsorted or a sorted T cell fraction (not recorded which). The sequence was obtained from a human donor who was either an allogeneic HSCT recipient or a stem cell or donor lymphocyte infusion donor (not recorded which). It is not recorded whose cells these are; they may come from a transplant donor.

DNA for the CDR3: TGTGCCAGCAGCTTGGGACTAGCGGGGATCTCCTACAATGAGCAGTTCTTC. It translates to CASSLGLAGISYNEQFF. This chain connects TRBV5-6 to TRBJ2-1; TRBD2 matches at 11 bases. The V gene's germline CDR1 is SGHDT and CDR2 YYEEEE. The length of the CDR3 is 17 residues. V lost 0 bases to trimming and J lost 0 bases; unmatched junction nucleotides: 2.